This is a list of T cell receptor beta chains from one sample in a study of blood T cell repertoires in COVID-19. Assay used: immunoSEQ multiplex PCR; TCRdb lists only in-frame clones, some missing. The table has 40,000 to 55,000 clones, 70% to 85% seen once. The specimen sequenced was peripheral blood. All receptors derive from a man in his fifties or sixties with active COVID-19. CDR3s include the opening cysteine and the closing phenylalanine or tryptophan. D genes are given only for firm matches. Size is omitted from some rows. Given values are once, few, many or a class for expanded clones.

>-|TRBV15|-|TRBJ1-5
TGTGCCACCAGCAGAGGGTTGGCCAGGGACAATCAGCCCCAGCATTTT
CATSRGLARDNQPQHF
>TRBD2|TRBV3-1/TRBV3-2|-|TRBJ2-3
TGTGCCAGCAGCCCTACGGGAGCGGGGGGCGTCACAGATACGCAGTATTTT
CASSPTGAGGVTDTQYF
>TRBD1|TRBV6-6|-|TRBJ2-7
TGTGCCAGCAGGATGAACGGACAGGGGAGGGACGAGCAGTACTTC
CASRMNGQGRDEQYF
>-|TRBV7-6|-|TRBJ2-7
TGTGCCAGCAGCCCGACAGTAGGAGGGGTCTACGAGCAGTACTTC
CASSPTVGGVYEQYF
>TRBD1|TRBV19|few|TRBJ1-2
TGTGCCAGTAGTATATCCGAACGGGACAGTCTCCTTCTCTATGGCTACACCTTC
CASSISERDSLLLYGYTF
>-|TRBV6-6|few|TRBJ1-5
TGTGCCAGCAGTTACCGTCCGACAGGTAGTGAGCCCCAGCATTTT
CASSYRPTGSEPQHF
>-|TRBV2|-|TRBJ1-2
TGTGCCAGCGTCCTAGTGGGCTATGGCTACACCTTC
CASVLVGYGYTF
>TRBD1|TRBV29-1|-|TRBJ1-2
TGCAGCGCGCCGGGACAGGGGGCGCGCGGCTACACCTTC
CSAPGQGARGYTF
>-|TRBV7-9|-|TRBJ1-3
TGTGCCAGCAGCTTACAGGGCACGGGAAACACCATATATTTT
CASSLQGTGNTIYF
>-|TRBV5-1|-|TRBJ1-1
TGCGCCAGCAGCCCACAGGGTACGAACACTGAAGCTTTCTTT
CASSPQGTNTEAFF
>TRBD1|TRBV4-2|-|TRBJ1-2
TGTGCCAGCAGCCAAGGGGAGGGGACAGGGGAGAACTATGGCTACACCTTC
CASSQGEGTGENYGYTF
>-|TRBV29-1|-|TRBJ1-5
TGCAGCGTTGCCCATAACTCCAATCAGCCCCAGCATTTT
CSVAHNSNQPQHF
>TRBD2|TRBV25-1|-|TRBJ2-3
TGTGCCAGCAGTAACCCGGGAGGGGGCACAGATACGCAGTATTTT
CASSNPGGGTDTQYF
>TRBD1|TRBV2|-|TRBJ1-5
TGTGCCAGCAGCTCACAGGGGAGCAATCAGCCCCAGCATTTT
CASSSQGSNQPQHF
>TRBD2|TRBV7-9|-|TRBJ2-1
TGTGCCAGCACTAGCGGGTTATACAATGAGCAGTTCTTC
CASTSGLYNEQFF
>TRBD1|TRBV28|-|TRBJ2-7
TGTGCCAGCAGTTTAGGGACAGGGTTCTACGAGCAGTACTTC
CASSLGTGFYEQYF
>TRBD1|TRBV4-3|medium-sized|TRBJ2-1
TGCGCCAGCAGCCAAGTGGGTGGGACAGGGGGAAATGAGCAGTTCTTC
CASSQVGGTGGNEQFF
>TRBD1|TRBV2|-|TRBJ2-6
TGTGCCAGCACGGGGGACAGGGGTTCTGGGGCCAACGTCCTGACTTTC
CASTGDRGSGANVLTF